These 21 T cell receptor beta chains were sequenced from one sample in a study of early T cells in non-severe SARS-CoV-2 infection (dated by TCRdb to the early 2020s). Receptor libraries were prepared by 5' RACE. Sequencing instrument: NextSeq 500. The public reads were reanalyzed by TCRdb: fastp trimming at Q25, MiXCR alignment, in-frame beta chains only. Rows are unified per CDR3 protein, each entry keeping the most common DNA and genes. The sample table holds 40,000 to 45,000 distinct CDR3 sequences, of which roughly 10% were seen once. Clones ranked in the top ten supply about 9.6% of the sample. Specimen: whole blood. The receptor source for this set is an adult who was a healthcare worker with PCR-confirmed SARS-CoV-2 infection or an uninfected control (not recorded which).

There are many counts of this clonotype. The chain employs TRBV7-9 and TRBJ1-2; 7 bases map to TRBD1. Germline V gene lookup returns CDR1 SEHNR and CDR2 FQNEAQ (reference sequence). This CDR3 has 13 amino acids. Trimming removed 7 bases from V and 6 bases from J; junction bases left unmatched: 8. CDR3 sequence: CASTFGRGDGYTF. CDR3 DNA: TGTGCCAGCACCTTCGGCAGGGGGGATGGCTACACCTTC.

Written as DNA, the CDR3 is TGTGCCAGCAGCAGGGCAACGCAAGAGACCCAGTACTTC. It is translated as CASSRATQETQYF. The J gene is TRBJ2-5, the V gene TRBV7-2; D not certain. Germline CDR1 is SGHTA and CDR2 is FQGNSA. The CDR3 spans 13 residues. Trimming removed 5 bases at V and 2 bases at J, with 9 bases between.

This clonotype came up many times. In DNA, the CDR3 is TGTGCCATCAGTGAGACGGATAACAGGGCGGGCGGGGAGCTGTTTTTT. Protein sequence: CAISETDNRAGGELFF. The chain has TRBV10-3 and TRBJ2-2; weak D call: TRBD1 (6 bases). V was clipped by 2 bases and J by 7 bases, with 17 bases between them. CDR1 is ENHRY, CDR2 SYGVKD, per germline. This CDR3 comprises 16 residues.

The chain combines TRBV7-2 with TRBJ2-3; 7 nucleotides match TRBD1. Germline CDR1 SGHTA, CDR2 FQGNSA. The CDR3 covers 15 residues. V trimming: 4 bases; J trimming: 4 bases; junction bases outside the gene matches: 8. Written as DNA, the CDR3 is TGTGCCAGCAGCTCTAAGGGGGCCCCTGCAGATACGCAGTATTTT. Residues: CASSSKGAPADTQYF.

The chain combines TRBV6-2 or TRBV6-3 with TRBJ2-1; unclear D gene. Trimming removed 2 bases at V and 0 bases at J, with 17 bases between. CDR1 and CDR2 (germline): MNHEY, SVGEGT. This CDR3 has 18 amino acids. The DNA for the CDR3 is TGTGCCAGCAGTTACCGAAATTCGCAACGCGGCTCCTACAATGAGCAGTTCTTC. The encoded protein is CASSYRNSQRGSYNEQFF.

The table lists this clonotype with many counts. The rearrangement links TRBV7-3 to TRBJ1-3; D uncertain. The germline V gene has CDR1 SGHTA and CDR2 FQGTGA. The CDR3 covers 13 residues. The V gene lost 2 bases and the J gene lost 2 bases, with 4 bases spanning the gap. This CDR3 is CASSLGPGNTIYF. Written as DNA, the CDR3 is TGTGCCAGCAGCTTAGGTCCTGGAAACACCATATATTTT.

This clonotype was recorded many times. The chain recombines TRBV27 with TRBJ2-7, with 9 bases that match TRBD1. This CDR3 comprises 13 residues. Looked up from germline, CDR1 is MNHEY and CDR2 is SMNVEV (reference sequence). V dropped 8 bases and J dropped 1; count of bases not matched to a gene: 3. CDR3 in amino acids: CASRQGGSYEQYF. CDR3 DNA sequence: TGTGCCAGCCGACAGGGGGGGTCCTACGAGCAGTACTTC.

Many counts were recorded for this clonotype. The J gene is TRBJ1-4, the V gene TRBV4-3, with D perhaps matching TRBD1 (6 bases). In germline, CDR1 is LGHNA, CDR2 YSLEER. V lost 1 base to trimming and J lost 3 bases, with 9 bases between them. The CDR3 runs to 15 residues. CDR3 loop: CASSQVPGANEKLFF. The CDR3 DNA reads TGCGCCAGCAGCCAAGTACCAGGGGCTAATGAAAAACTGTTTTTT.

This clonotype has just a few counts. V and J are TRBV6-5 and TRBJ1-2, with a tentative D call TRBD1 (6 bases). The length of the CDR3 is 19 residues. Trimming removed 6 bases at V and 0 bases at J, with 26 bases between. The germline CDR1 and CDR2 sequences are MNHEY and SVGAGI. The CDR3 loop is CASRNGGTGKGLANYGYTF. In DNA form, the CDR3 reads TGTGCCAGCAGAAACGGGGGAACAGGGAAGGGCTTAGCTAACTATGGCTACACCTTC.

Many counts were recorded for this clonotype. This chain connects TRBV9 to TRBJ2-3; D may match TRBD1 or TRBD2 (5 bases each). V lost 3 bases to trimming and J lost 6 bases, with 14 bases between them. Germline CDR1 reads SGDLS; CDR2 reads YYNGEE. The CDR3 totals 14 residues. The CDR3 nucleotides are TGTGCCAGCAGCGCCGGGACCGATGGCGATACGCAGTATTTT. Translated, it gives CASSAGTDGDTQYF.

This clonotype was found a few times. This chain connects TRBV12-3 or TRBV12-4 to TRBJ1-2; D gene ambiguous. Deletions cut 7 bases from V and 2 bases from J, with 17 bases between. CDR3 length: 15 amino acids. In nucleotides, the CDR3 is TGTGCCAGCACTTCCCGGGGAGGGCCGAACTATGGCTACACCTTC. As protein: CASTSRGGPNYGYTF.

This clonotype has a handful of counts. The chain joins TRBV5-4 to TRBJ2-1, with 7 nucleotides matching TRBD1. Germline V gene sequence: CDR1 SGHNT, CDR2 YYREEE (reference sequence). The CDR3 covers 15 residues. Germline trimming cut 4 bases from V and 3 bases from J; bases unmatched to any gene: 7. The CDR3 DNA follows: TGTGCCAGCAGCCGCCGGGACAGAGACTACAATGAGCAGTTCTTC. It translates to CASSRRDRDYNEQFF.

Comments on this clonotype: This may arise from a read error, as a much more abundant clone is one base away. This CDR3 fails to terminate in the conserved phenylalanine or tryptophan, so it likely reflects a read error. In nucleotides, the CDR3 is TGCAGCGTTGGCCCCACGGATACGCAGTATTAT. This translates into CSVGPTDTQYY. This sequence joins TRBV29-1 and TRBJ2-3; D is unresolved. The CDR3 sequence is 11 residues long. In germline, CDR1 is SQVTM, CDR2 ANQGSEA. Trimming removed 4 bases at V and 6 bases at J, with 8 bases between.

This sequence joins TRBV2 and TRBJ2-1; TRBD1 agrees at 7 bases. This CDR3 comprises 13 residues. CDR1 and CDR2 from the germline V gene are SNHLY and FYNNEI. V shed 9 bases and J 0 bases; nucleotides not matched to a gene: 2. This CDR3 reads CASYRGSYNEQFF. As DNA, the CDR3 is TGTGCCAGTTACAGGGGCTCCTACAATGAGCAGTTCTTC.

This clonotype was counted ten times or more. CDR3 bases: TGTGCCAGCTCACCTCGGGAAAATCAGCCCCAGCATTTT. It specifies CASSPRENQPQHF. The chain couples TRBV18 to TRBJ1-5; unclear D gene. CDR3 length: 13 amino acids. Trimming cost V 3 bases and J 4 bases, with 7 bases left between them. From germline, CDR1 is KGHSH and CDR2 LQKENI. Full variable domain (outside the CDR3, taken from reference TRBV18 and TRBJ1-5): NAGVMQNPRHLVRRRGQEARLRCSPMKGHSHVYWYRQLPEEGLKFMVYLQKENIIDESGMPKERFSAEFPKEGPSILRIQQVVRGDSAAYFCASSPRENQPQHFGDGTRLSIL.

The table lists this clonotype with many counts. The CDR3 nucleotides are TGTGCCTGGGGGACGGGGAGGGGGCTCTCCTACGAGCAGTACTTC. It yields the protein CAWGTGRGLSYEQYF. The gene calls are TRBV30 and TRBJ2-7; perhaps D is TRBD1 or TRBD2 (7 bases each). The CDR3 consists of 15 residues. The V end was cut by 5 bases, the J end by 0 bases, with 17 bases between. Germline V gene sequence: CDR1 GTSNPN, CDR2 SVGIG (reference sequence). The whole variable domain, remainder taken from reference TRBV30 and TRBJ2-7, is SQTIHQWPATLVQPVGSPLSLECTVEGTSNPNLYWYRQAAGRGLQLLFYSVGIGQISSEVPQNLSASRPQDRQFILSSKKLLLSDSGFYLCAWGTGRGLSYEQYFGPGTRLTVT.

This clonotype has a handful of counts. The rearrangement uses TRBV27 and TRBJ2-2; TRBD1 matches at 10 bases. Germline CDR1 reads MNHEY; CDR2 reads SMNVEV (reference sequence). V lost 6 bases and J lost 6; bases outside the gene matches: 4. The CDR3 has 14 amino acids. The CDR3 is CASRTGTGAGELFF. Written as DNA, the CDR3 is TGTGCCAGCAGAACTGGGACAGGGGCCGGGGAGCTGTTTTTT.

This clonotype was picked up many times. V gene TRBV7-9 combines with J gene TRBJ2-5; D remains ambiguous. The CDR3 extends over 12 amino acids. V was trimmed by 6 bases and J by 4 bases, leaving 9 bases between them. The germline V gene encodes CDR1 SEHNR and CDR2 FQNEAQ (reference sequence). Here the CDR3 reads CASRPPRETQYF. In nucleotides, the CDR3 is TGTGCCAGCAGACCCCCTCGAGAGACCCAGTACTTC. Combining the CDR3 with reference TRBV7-9 and TRBJ2-5 gives the whole variable domain DTGVSQNPRHKITKRGQNVTFRCDPISEHNRLYWYRQTLGQGPEFLTYFQNEAQLEKSRLLSDRFSAERPKGSFSTLEIQRTEQGDSAMYLCASRPPRETQYFGPGTRLLVL.

This clonotype was counted many times. The chain employs TRBV4-3 and TRBJ1-2, with D maybe TRBD1 (5 bases). The germline V and J ends were trimmed by 0 bases and 5 bases, with 16 bases remaining between them. The germline V gene encodes CDR1 LGHNA and CDR2 YSLEER. This CDR3 contains 16 residues. CDR3 sequence: CASSQEGQGREYGYTF. The CDR3, as DNA: TGCGCCAGCAGCCAAGAGGGGCAGGGACGGGAGTATGGCTACACCTTC.

This clonotype was seen a handful of times. This sequence joins TRBV30 and TRBJ2-6; 8 bases match TRBD1. Trimming cost V 7 bases and J 0 bases; bases outside gene matches: 8. CDR1 GTSNPN and CDR2 SVGIG come from the germline V gene (reference sequence). This CDR3 region has 16 residues. The DNA for the CDR3 is TGTGCCTCAGACAGGGGAGTATTCTCTGGGGCCAACGTCCTGACTTTC. Translation: CASDRGVFSGANVLTF.

This clonotype was seen more than once but under ten times. The chain is built from TRBV7-2 and TRBJ2-5; D unclear. This CDR3 has 13 residues. Deletions cut 5 bases from V and 9 bases from J, with 16 bases between. Looked up from germline, CDR1 is SGHTA and CDR2 is FQGNSA. The CDR3 loop is CASSVTNTASQYF. The CDR3 nucleotides read TGTGCCAGCAGCGTAACTAACACTGCATCCCAGTACTTC. Drawing the rest from reference TRBV7-2 and TRBJ2-5, the complete variable domain is GAGVSQSPSNKVTEKGKDVELRCDPISGHTALYWYRQSLGQGLEFLIYFQGNSAPDKSGLPSDRFSAERTGGSVSTLTIQRTQQEDSAVYLCASSVTNTASQYFGPGTRLLVL.